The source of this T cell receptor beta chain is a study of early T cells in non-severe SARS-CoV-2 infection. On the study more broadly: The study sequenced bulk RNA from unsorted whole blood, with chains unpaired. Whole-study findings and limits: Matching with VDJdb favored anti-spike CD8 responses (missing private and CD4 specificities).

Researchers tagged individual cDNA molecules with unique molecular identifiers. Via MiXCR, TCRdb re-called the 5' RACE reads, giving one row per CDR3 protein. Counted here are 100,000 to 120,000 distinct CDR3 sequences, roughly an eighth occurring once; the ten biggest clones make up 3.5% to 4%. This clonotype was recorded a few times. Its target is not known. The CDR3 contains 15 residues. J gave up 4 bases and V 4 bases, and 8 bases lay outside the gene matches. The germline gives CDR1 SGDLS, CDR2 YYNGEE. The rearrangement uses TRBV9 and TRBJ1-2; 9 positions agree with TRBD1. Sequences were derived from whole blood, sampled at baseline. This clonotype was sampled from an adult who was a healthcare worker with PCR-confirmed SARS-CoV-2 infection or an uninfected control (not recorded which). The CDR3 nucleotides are TGTGCCAGCAGCCCTCAGACAGGGGGAGGCTATGGCTACACCTTC. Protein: CASSPQTGGGYGYTF.